Sequencing of this TCR beta chain was carried out in a study of blood T cell repertoires in COVID-19. Study-level background: Sites across the United States, Italy and Spain contributed samples from acute and convalescent COVID-19. The cDNA or gDNA used as material had been derived from T cells, B-cell-depleted T cells, or PBMCs.

In the original workflow: Estimates of nucleated cell counts were drawn from the amplification of reference gene primers. Sequencing used immunoSEQ multiplex PCR; TCRdb keeps in-frame clones, though not all of them. The V and J calls and clone size were taken over from that table, and D and trimming were inferred from the DNA. This sample has approximately 210,000 clones, with about nine tenths found just once. The CDR3 totals 18 residues. Germline values: CDR1 MGHRA, CDR2 YSYEKL. V shed 0 bases and J shed 5 bases, with 22 bases lying between them. The source of this sequence is a man aged 25-45 years who had recovered from COVID-19. V and J are TRBV4-1 and TRBJ2-5; perhaps TRBD2 as D (6 bases). The source material was peripheral blood. This CDR3 reads CASSQEEGSRVGGETQYF. The CDR3 DNA follows: TGCGCCAGCAGCCAAGAGGAGGGTAGCCGGGTAGGAGGGGAGACCCAGTACTTC.